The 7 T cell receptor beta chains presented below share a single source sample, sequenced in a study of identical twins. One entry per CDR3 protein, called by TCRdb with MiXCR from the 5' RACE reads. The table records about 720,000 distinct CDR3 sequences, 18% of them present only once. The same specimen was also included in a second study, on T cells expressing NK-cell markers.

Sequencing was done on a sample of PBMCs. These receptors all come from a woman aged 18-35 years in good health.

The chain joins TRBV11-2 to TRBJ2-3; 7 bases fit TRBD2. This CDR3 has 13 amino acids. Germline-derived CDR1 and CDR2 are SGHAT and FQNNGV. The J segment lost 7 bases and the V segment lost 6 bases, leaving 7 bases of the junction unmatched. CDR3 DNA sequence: TGTGCCAGCAGGCGAGGGAGGGCCTATACGCAGTATTTT. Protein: CASRRGRAYTQYF. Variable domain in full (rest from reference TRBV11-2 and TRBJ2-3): EAGVAQSPRYKIIEKRQSVAFWCNPISGHATLYWYQQILGQGPKLLIQFQNNGVVDDSQLPKDRFSAERLKGVDSTLKIQPAKLEDSAVYLCASRRGRAYTQYFGPGTRLTVL.

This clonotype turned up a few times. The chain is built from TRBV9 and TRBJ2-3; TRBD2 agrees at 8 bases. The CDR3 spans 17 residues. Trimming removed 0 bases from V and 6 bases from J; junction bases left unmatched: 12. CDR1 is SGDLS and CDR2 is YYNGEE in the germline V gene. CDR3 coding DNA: TGTGCCAGCAGCGTAGGGGATAGCGGGGCCATTTCTGATACGCAGTATTTT. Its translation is CASSVGDSGAISDTQYF.

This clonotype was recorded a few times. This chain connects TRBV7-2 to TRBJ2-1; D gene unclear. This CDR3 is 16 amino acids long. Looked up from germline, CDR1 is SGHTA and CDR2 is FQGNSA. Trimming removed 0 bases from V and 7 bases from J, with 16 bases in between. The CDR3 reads CASSLAGLVGPNEQFF. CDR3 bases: TGTGCCAGCAGCTTAGCGGGTCTAGTCGGTCCGAATGAGCAGTTCTTC.

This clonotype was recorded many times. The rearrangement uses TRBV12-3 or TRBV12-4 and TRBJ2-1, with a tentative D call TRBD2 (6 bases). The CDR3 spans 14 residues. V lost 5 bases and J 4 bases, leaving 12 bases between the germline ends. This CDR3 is CASSPRDLYNEQFF. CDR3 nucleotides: TGTGCCAGCAGTCCCCGGGACTTATACAATGAGCAGTTCTTC.

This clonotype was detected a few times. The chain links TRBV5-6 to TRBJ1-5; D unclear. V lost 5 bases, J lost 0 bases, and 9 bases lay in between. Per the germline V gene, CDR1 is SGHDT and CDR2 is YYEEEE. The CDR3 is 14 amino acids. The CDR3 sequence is CASSRRISNQPQHF. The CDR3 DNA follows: TGTGCCAGCAGTCGCCGGATTAGCAATCAGCCCCAGCATTTT.

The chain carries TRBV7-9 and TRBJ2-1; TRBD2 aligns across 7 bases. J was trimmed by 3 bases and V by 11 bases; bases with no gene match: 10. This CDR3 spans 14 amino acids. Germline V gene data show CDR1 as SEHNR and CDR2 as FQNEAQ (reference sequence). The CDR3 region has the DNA TGTGCCCGGGGGGACTCGAACATCTACAATGAGCAGTTCTTC. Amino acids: CARGDSNIYNEQFF.

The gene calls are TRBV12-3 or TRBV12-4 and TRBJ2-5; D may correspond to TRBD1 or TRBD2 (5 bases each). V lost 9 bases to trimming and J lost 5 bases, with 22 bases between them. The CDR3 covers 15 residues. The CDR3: CASSPPPGPGETQYF. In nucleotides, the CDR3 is TGTGCCAGTTCCCCTCCCCCGGGGCCGGGGGAGACCCAGTACTTC.